This TCR beta chain was obtained from a study of blood T cell repertoires in COVID-19. About the research overall: From the United States, Italy and Spain came samples of acute and convalescent COVID-19. From T cells, B-cell-depleted T cells, or PBMCs came the material, which was cDNA or gDNA.

The CDR3 sequence is 13 residues long. Germline values: CDR1 SGHTS, CDR2 YDEGEE. V lost 9 bases, J lost 4 bases, and 9 bases stayed unmatched. As processed by the authors: Counts of nucleated cells, estimated from reference gene primer amplification, were obtained. Repertoires were generated with immunoSEQ multiplex PCR, while TCRdb's copy carries only in-frame clones and drops some. V and J calls and clone size come straight from that table; D and trimming were deduced from the DNA. The data contain under 150,000 clones, more than 65% of them singletons. The material sequenced was peripheral blood. The rearrangement links TRBV5-8 to TRBJ2-7; 8 nucleotides line up with TRBD2. The TCR originated in an older woman with acute or convalescent COVID-19. This CDR3 reads CATEERESYEQYF. As DNA, the CDR3 is TGTGCCACCGAGGAGCGGGAGTCGTACGAGCAGTACTTC.